This entry concerns a single TCR beta chain. Antigen unknown. J was trimmed by 7 bases and V by 6 bases; bases with no gene match: 11. The CDR3 covers 14 residues. In germline, CDR1 is LNHDA, CDR2 SQIVND (reference sequence). These data are taken from a study of cytomegalovirus exposure and HLA in healthy donors. Points from the study as a whole: Cytomegalovirus association was assigned to under 200 TCR beta chains. Segments of the TCR beta V type were, in most cases, productive about 87% or about 30% of the time in an earlier analysis.

In nominal health when sampled, donors likely had unrecorded immune exposures nonetheless. Vbeta (60) and Jbeta (13) primers were used in the PCR. TCRdb keeps only in-frame clones here, not all; method: immunoSEQ multiplex PCR. The repertoire shows about 130,000 clones; the top ten hold 2% to 2.5%. V gene TRBV19 combines with J gene TRBJ1-2, with 7 bases aligning to TRBD1. Sequenced input: PBMCs. This receptor was taken from a man aged 40-50 years in good health and CMV-seronegative. CDR3 coding DNA: TGTGCCAGTAGGTCGACAGGGACTTTCTCTGGCTACACCTTC. This translates into CASRSTGTFSGYTF.